These 5 T cell receptor beta chains share one sample of origin, sequenced in a study of CD8 T cells in ankylosing spondylitis. MiXCR, run by TCRdb on the 5' RACE reads, gives a single entry per CDR3 protein. The data show 250,000 to 350,000 distinct CDR3 sequences, 20% seen once. Sequencing was performed on blood, either unsorted or a sorted T cell fraction (not recorded which). Receptors originate from a male donor with ankylosing spondylitis or in good health (not recorded which).

This clonotype has a count of ten or more. V gene TRBV27 combines with J gene TRBJ2-7; D unresolved. CDR3 length: 13 residues. V shed 6 bases and J shed 3 bases, with 12 bases lying between them. Germline CDR1 MNHEY, CDR2 SMNVEV (reference sequence). In DNA form, the CDR3 reads TGTGCCAGCAGCTCAGCGCCTCACTACGAGCAGTACGTC. This gives the protein CASSSAPHYEQYV.

This clonotype was detected only a few times. The rearrangement links TRBV12-5 to TRBJ2-2; D unresolved. V was shortened by 5 bases and J by 6 bases, with 10 bases between the two germline ends. CDR3 length: 13 residues. The germline V gene has CDR1 LGHNT and CDR2 FRNRAP. The CDR3 DNA reads TGTGCTAGTGGTCCGCGTCTATCCGGGGAGCTGTTTTTT. Protein: CASGPRLSGELFF. Full variable domain (remainder filled in from reference TRBV12-5 and TRBJ2-2): DARVTQTPRHKVTEMGQEVTMRCQPILGHNTVFWYRQTMMQGLELLAYFRNRAPLDDSGMPKDRFSAEMPDATLATLKIQPSEPRDSAVYFCASGPRLSGELFFGEGSRLTVL.

The chain employs TRBV27 and TRBJ1-2; 7 nucleotides agree with TRBD1. The CDR3 loop spans 13 amino acids. CDR1 is MNHEY and CDR2 is SMNVEV in the germline V gene (reference sequence). The J segment lost 8 bases and the V segment lost 3 bases, leaving 6 bases of the junction unmatched. The DNA for the CDR3 is TGTGCCAGCAGTTTTGACAGGGTTTCAGGCTACACCTTC. Protein: CASSFDRVSGYTF.

Only a few counts were recorded for this clonotype. CDR3 residues: CSAREGGATGSGELFF. The CDR3 nucleotides are TGCAGTGCTAGAGAGGGTGGCGCCACAGGGTCCGGGGAGCTGTTTTTT. The chain carries TRBV20-1 and TRBJ2-2, with a possible D match to TRBD1 (6 bases). Germline V lookup: CDR1 DFQATT, CDR2 SNEGSKA (reference sequence). CDR3 size: 16 residues. Trimming shortened V by 0 bases and J by 6 bases, and 17 bases separated the two germline ends.

J is TRBJ1-2 and V is TRBV4-1, with TRBD1 as a possible D gene (6 bases). Trimming pared 3 bases from V and 2 bases from J, leaving 13 bases between. Germline lookup yields CDR1 MGHRA and CDR2 YSYEKL. The CDR3 sequence is 15 residues long. CDR3 loop: CASSQRGQPNYGYTF. CDR3 sequence (DNA): TGCGCCAGCAGCCAGAGAGGACAGCCAAACTATGGCTACACCTTC.